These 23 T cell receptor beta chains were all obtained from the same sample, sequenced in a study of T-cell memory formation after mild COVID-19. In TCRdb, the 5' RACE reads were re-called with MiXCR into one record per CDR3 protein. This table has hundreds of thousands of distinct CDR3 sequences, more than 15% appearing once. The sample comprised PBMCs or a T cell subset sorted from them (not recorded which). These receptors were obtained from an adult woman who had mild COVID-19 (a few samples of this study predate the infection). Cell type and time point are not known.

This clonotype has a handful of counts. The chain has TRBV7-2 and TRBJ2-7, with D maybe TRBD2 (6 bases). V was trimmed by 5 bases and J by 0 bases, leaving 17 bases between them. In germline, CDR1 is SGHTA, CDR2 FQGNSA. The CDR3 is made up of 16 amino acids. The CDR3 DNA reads TGTGCCAGCAGCCCCCGTTTAGCGGTAAGCTCCTACGAGCAGTACTTC. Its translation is CASSPRLAVSSYEQYF.

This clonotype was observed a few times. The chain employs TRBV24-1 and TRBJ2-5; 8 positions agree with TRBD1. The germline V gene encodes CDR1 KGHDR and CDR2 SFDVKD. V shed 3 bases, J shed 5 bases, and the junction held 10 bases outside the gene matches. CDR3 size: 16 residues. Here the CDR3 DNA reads TGTGCCACCAGTGATGTGGAGACAGGGGCGCTGGAGACCCAGTACTTC. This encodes CATSDVETGALETQYF.

The CDR3 spells CASALVSGANVLTF. The CDR3, as DNA: TGTGCCAGCGCGTTGGTGTCCGGGGCCAACGTCCTGACTTTC. This sequence joins TRBV13 and TRBJ2-6; D is unresolved. With 8 bases removed from V and 4 bases from J, the gap between germline ends came to 12 bases. CDR1 PRHDT and CDR2 FYEKMQ come from the germline V gene (reference sequence). This CDR3 is built from 14 residues.

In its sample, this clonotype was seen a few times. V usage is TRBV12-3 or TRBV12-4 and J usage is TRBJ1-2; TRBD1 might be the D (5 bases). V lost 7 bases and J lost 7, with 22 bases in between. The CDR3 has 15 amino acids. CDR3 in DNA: TGTGCCAGCACCACCCCAAGTAGGGGAGTTGGTGGCTACACCTTC. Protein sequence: CASTTPSRGVGGYTF.

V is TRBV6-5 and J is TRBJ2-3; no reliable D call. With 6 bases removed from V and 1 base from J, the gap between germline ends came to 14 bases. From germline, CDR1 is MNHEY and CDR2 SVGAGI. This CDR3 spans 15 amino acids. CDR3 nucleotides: TGTGCCAGCAGCCCCGGGTGGGCTGGCACAGATACGCAGTATTTT. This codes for CASSPGWAGTDTQYF.

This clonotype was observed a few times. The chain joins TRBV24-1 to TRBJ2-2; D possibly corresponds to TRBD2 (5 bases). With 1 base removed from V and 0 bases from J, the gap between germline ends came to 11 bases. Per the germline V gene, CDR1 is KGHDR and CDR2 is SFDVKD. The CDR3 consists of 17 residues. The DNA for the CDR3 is TGTGCCACCAGTGATTTCCAGCGGATTCCGAACACCGGGGAGCTGTTTTTT. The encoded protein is CATSDFQRIPNTGELFF.

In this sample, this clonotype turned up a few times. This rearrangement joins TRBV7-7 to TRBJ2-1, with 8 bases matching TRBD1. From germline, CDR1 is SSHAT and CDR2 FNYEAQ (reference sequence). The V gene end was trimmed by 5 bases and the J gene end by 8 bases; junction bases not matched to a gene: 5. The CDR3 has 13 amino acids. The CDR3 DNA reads TGTGCCAGCAGCATAGGGACAGGCTATGAGCAGTTCTTC. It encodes CASSIGTGYEQFF.

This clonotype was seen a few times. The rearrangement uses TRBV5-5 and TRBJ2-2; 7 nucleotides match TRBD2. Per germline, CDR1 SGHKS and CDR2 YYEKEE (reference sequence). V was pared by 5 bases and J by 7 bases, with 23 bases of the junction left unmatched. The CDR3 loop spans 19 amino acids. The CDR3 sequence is CASRPTTAGAGRWGGELFF. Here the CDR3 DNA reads TGTGCCAGCAGACCCACGACGGCGGGAGCGGGAAGGTGGGGCGGGGAGCTGTTTTTT.

The CDR3 DNA reads as TGTGCCAGCAGGACCTATAGCGGGGGGGCCCGGGAGACCCAGTACTTC. It is translated as CASRTYSGGARETQYF. The rearrangement uses TRBV27 and TRBJ2-5, with TRBD2 matching 11 bases. The CDR3 length is 16 residues. V was clipped by 6 bases and J by 5 bases; unmatched bases: 11. Germline V gene lookup returns CDR1 MNHEY and CDR2 SMNVEV (reference sequence).

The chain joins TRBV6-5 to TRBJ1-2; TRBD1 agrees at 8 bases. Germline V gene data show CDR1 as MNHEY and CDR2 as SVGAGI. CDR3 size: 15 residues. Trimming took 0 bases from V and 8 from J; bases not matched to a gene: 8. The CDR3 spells CASSYSRTGSRGYTF. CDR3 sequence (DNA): TGTGCCAGCAGTTACTCGAGGACAGGGAGCAGGGGCTACACCTTC.

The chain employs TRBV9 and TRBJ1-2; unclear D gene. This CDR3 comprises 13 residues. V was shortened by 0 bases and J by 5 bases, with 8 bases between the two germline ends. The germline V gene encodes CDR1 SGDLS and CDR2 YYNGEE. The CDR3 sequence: CASSVAAGYGYTF. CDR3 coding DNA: TGTGCCAGCAGCGTAGCTGCGGGGTATGGCTACACCTTC.

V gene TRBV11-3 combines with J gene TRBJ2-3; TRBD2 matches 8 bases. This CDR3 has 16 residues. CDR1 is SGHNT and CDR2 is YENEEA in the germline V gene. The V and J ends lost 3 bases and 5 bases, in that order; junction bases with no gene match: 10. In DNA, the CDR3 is TGTGCCAGCAGCTTGACCGGGACTAGACCTGGAGATACGCAGTATTTT. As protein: CASSLTGTRPGDTQYF.

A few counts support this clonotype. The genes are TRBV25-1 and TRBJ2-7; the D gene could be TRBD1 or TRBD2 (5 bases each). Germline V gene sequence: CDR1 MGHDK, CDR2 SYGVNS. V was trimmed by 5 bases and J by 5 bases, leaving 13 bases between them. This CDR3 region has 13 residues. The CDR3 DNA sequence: TGTGCCAGCAGTAGGGTTGGGGGAAACGAGCAGTACTTC. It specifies CASSRVGGNEQYF.

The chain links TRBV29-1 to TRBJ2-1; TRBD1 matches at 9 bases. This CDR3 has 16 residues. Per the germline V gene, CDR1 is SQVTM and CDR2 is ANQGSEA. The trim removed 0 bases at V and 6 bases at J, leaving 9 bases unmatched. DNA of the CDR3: TGCAGCGTTGAAGATCTTTGGGAGGACAGGGGCAATGAGCAGTTCTTC. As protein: CSVEDLWEDRGNEQFF.

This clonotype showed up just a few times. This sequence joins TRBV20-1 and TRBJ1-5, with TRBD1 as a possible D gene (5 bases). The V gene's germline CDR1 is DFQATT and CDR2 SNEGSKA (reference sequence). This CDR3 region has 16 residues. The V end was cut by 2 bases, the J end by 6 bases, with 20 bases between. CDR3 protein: CSARSPVWVRGQPQHF. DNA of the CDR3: TGCAGTGCTAGATCCCCGGTCTGGGTGAGGGGTCAGCCCCAGCATTTT.

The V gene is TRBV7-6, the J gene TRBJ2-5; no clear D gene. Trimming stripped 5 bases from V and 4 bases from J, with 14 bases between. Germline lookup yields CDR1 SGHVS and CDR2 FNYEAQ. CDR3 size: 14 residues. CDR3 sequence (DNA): TGTGCCAGCAGCGCCCAGGCCTACGGAGAGACCCAGTACTTC. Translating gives CASSAQAYGETQYF.

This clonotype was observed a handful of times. CDR3 region: CASSFGTGTSSETQYF. In nucleotides, the CDR3 is TGCGCCAGCAGCTTTGGGACCGGGACTAGCTCTGAGACCCAGTACTTC. V usage is TRBV5-1 and J usage is TRBJ2-5; 9 positions match TRBD2. This CDR3 is built from 16 residues. J lost 5 bases, V lost 2 bases, and 10 bases had no gene match. CDR1 and CDR2 from the germline V gene are SGHRS and YFSETQ.

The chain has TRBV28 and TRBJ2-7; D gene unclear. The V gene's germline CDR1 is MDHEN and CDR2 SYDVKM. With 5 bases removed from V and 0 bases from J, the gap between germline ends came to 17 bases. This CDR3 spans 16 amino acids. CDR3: CASSPQRLPSSYEQYF. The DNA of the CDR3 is TGTGCCAGCAGTCCGCAACGGCTACCTAGCTCCTACGAGCAGTACTTC.

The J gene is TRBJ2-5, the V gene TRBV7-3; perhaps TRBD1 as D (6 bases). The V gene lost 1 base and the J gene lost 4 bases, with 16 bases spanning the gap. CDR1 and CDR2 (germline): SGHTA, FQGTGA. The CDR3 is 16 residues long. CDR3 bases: TGTGCCAGCAGCTTAATAGGGGGACCGAAGGGAGAGACCCAGTACTTC. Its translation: CASSLIGGPKGETQYF.

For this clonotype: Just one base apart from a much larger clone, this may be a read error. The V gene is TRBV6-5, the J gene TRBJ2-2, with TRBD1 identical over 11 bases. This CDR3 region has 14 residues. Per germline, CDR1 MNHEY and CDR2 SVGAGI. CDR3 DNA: TGTGCCAGCAGGGGACAGGGGGGCACCGGGGATCTGTTTTTT. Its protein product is CASRGQGGTGDLFF.

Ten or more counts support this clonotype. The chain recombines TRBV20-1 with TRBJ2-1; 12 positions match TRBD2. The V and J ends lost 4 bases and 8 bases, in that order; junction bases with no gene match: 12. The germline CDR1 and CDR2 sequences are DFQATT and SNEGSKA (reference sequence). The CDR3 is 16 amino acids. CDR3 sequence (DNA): TGCAGTGCTACTTCTTCTCTAGCGGGAGGGCTTTATGAGCAGTTCTTC. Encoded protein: CSATSSLAGGLYEQFF.

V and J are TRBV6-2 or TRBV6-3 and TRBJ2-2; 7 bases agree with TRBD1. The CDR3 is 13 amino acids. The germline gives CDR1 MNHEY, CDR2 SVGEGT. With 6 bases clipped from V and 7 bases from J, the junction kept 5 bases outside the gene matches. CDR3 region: CASRTTGIGELFF. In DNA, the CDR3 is TGTGCCAGCAGAACGACAGGGATCGGGGAGCTGTTTTTT.

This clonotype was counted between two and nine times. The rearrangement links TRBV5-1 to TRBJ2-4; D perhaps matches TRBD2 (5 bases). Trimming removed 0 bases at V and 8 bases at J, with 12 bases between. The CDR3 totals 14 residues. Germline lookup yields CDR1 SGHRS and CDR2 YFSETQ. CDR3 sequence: CASSLGEGADIQYF. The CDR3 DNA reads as TGCGCCAGCAGCTTGGGTGAGGGAGCTGACATTCAGTACTTC.